One and the same sample provided the 8 T cell receptor beta chains below, sequenced in a study of T cell responses to AZD1222 COVID-19 vaccine. Sequencing was performed with immunoSEQ multiplex PCR; in TCRdb, only in-frame clones are kept and a portion is missing. In the table there are nearly 90,000 clones, around 88% of which are singletons. The source material was peripheral blood, sampled on day 0 of MenACWY control vaccination. The receptors shown here come from an adult in good health.

This clone has just one count. The V and J genes are TRBV10-3 and TRBJ2-2, with D perhaps TRBD1 (6 bases). The CDR3 runs to 15 residues. CDR1 and CDR2 (germline): ENHRY, SYGVKD. V was clipped by 6 bases and J by 0 bases, with 11 bases between them. CDR3 residues: CAISGGQTNTGELFF. The CDR3 nucleotides read TGTGCCATCAGCGGTGGACAGACGAACACCGGGGAGCTGTTTTTT.

This chain connects TRBV5-4 to TRBJ1-1, with D tentatively TRBD1 (5 bases). The CDR3 extends over 13 amino acids. Germline V CDR1 and CDR2: SGHNT, YYREEE (reference sequence). The V end was cut by 7 bases, the J end by 4 bases, with 14 bases between. CDR3 protein: CASVRGTGTEAFF. CDR3 bases: TGTGCCAGCGTAAGGGGTACCGGCACTGAAGCTTTCTTT.

V is TRBV30 and J is TRBJ2-1; 9 nucleotides agree with TRBD1. CDR1 and CDR2 from the germline V gene are GTSNPN and SVGIG (reference sequence). This CDR3 contains 14 residues. The ends lost 8 bases at V and 9 bases at J; junction bases unmatched: 14. The CDR3: CARKPQGARGEQFF. The CDR3 DNA follows: TGTGCCCGGAAACCACAGGGGGCGAGGGGTGAGCAGTTCTTC.

This sequence joins TRBV2 and TRBJ2-2; D possibly matches TRBD1 or TRBD2 (5 bases each). The V gene's germline CDR1 is SNHLY and CDR2 FYNNEI. The ends were cut back, 6 bases at V and 5 bases at J, with 16 bases in the middle. The CDR3 sequence is 15 residues long. The CDR3 sequence is CASRLVGAETGELFF. CDR3 nucleotides: TGTGCCAGCAGGCTCGTCGGGGCGGAGACCGGGGAGCTGTTTTTT. Variable domain in full (rest from reference TRBV2 and TRBJ2-2): EPEVTQTPSHQVTQMGQEVILRCVPISNHLYFYWYRQILGQKVEFLVSFYNNEISEKSEIFDDQFSVERPDGSNFTLKIRSTKLEDSAMYFCASRLVGAETGELFFGEGSRLTVL.

The V gene is TRBV18, the J gene TRBJ1-1; no definite D call. Germline CDR1 reads KGHSH; CDR2 reads LQKENI. This CDR3 has 13 amino acids. V was pared by 4 bases and J by 5 bases, with 11 bases between. CDR3 in DNA: TGTGCCAGCTCACGCGGCAAGGAAACTGAAGCTTTCTTT. Translating gives CASSRGKETEAFF.

This chain links TRBV19 with TRBJ1-2, with TRBD1 identical over 7 bases. This CDR3 has 14 amino acids. Germline trimming cut 6 bases from V and 3 bases from J; bases unmatched to any gene: 7. The germline gives CDR1 LNHDA, CDR2 SQIVND (reference sequence). This CDR3 reads CASSLQGWDYGYTF. The DNA of the CDR3 is TGTGCCAGTAGCCTACAGGGGTGGGACTATGGCTACACCTTC. The full variable domain, in which reference TRBV19 and TRBJ1-2 provide the parts outside the CDR3, is DGGITQSPKYLFRKEGQNVTLSCEQNLNHDAMYWYRQDPGQGLRLIYYSQIVNDFQKGDIAEGYSVSREKKESFPLTVTSAQKNPTAFYLCASSLQGWDYGYTFGSGTRLTVV.

The gene calls are TRBV10-3 and TRBJ2-7; TRBD1 agrees at 10 bases. Germline V gene data show CDR1 as ENHRY and CDR2 as SYGVKD. V shed 6 bases, J shed 5 bases, and the junction held 13 bases outside the gene matches. There are 16 residues in the CDR3. CDR3 sequence reads: CAIRKTGTGASNEQYF. In nucleotides, the CDR3 is TGTGCCATCAGAAAAACCGGGACAGGGGCTTCCAACGAGCAGTACTTC.

The V call is TRBV19, the J call TRBJ1-2, with 9 positions matching TRBD1. CDR3 length equals 13 residues. The junction had 5 bases not matched to a gene; V was cut back by 6 bases and J by 6 bases. CDR1 and CDR2 from the germline V gene are LNHDA and SQIVND (reference sequence). The CDR3 coding sequence is TGTGCCAGTAGGGGGACAGGGCTTCATGGCTACACCTTC. This sequence encodes CASRGTGLHGYTF.